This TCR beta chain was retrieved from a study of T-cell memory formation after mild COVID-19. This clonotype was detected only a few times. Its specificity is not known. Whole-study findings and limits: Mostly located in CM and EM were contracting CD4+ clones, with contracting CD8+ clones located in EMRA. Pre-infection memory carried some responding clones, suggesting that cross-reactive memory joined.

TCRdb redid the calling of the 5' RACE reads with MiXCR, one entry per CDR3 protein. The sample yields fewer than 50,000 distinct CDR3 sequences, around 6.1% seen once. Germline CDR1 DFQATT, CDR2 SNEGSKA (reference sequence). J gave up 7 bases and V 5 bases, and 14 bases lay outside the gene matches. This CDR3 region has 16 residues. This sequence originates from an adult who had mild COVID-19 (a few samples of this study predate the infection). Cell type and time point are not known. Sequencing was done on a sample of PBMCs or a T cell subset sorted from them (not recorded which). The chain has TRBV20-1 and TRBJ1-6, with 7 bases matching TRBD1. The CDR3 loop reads CSAQIGLGTENSPLHF. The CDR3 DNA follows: TGCAGTGCTCAGATCGGCTTGGGGACAGAGAATTCACCCCTCCACTTT.